This T cell receptor (beta chain) was obtained from a study of blood T cells in healthy people across ages. The study, taken as a whole, reports: Estimates based on one million T cells were treated as lower bounds.

Trimming left V 10 bases short and J 0 bases short, with 22 bases between. CDR3 length equals 17 residues. In germline, CDR1 is MNHNY, CDR2 SVGAGI (reference sequence). The sample providers were healthy Caucasian people from Russia, aged roughly 6 to 90. With respect to this clonotype: Antigen specificity is unknown.

Using a J-beta primer mix together with a sample-barcoded 5' primer, a second PCR was run for roughly 7 to 11 cycles. MiXCR, applied by TCRdb to the 5' RACE reads, yields one record per CDR3 protein. Among about 800,000 distinct CDR3 sequences listed, roughly 25% were seen once. Separately, the same data were catalogued under a study of T cells of mothers and their children. That investigation notes: Reads obtained per mother exceeded 8.5 million TCR beta CDR3 reads, with approximately 3 million obtained per child.

Sequenced: blood. The V and J genes are TRBV6-6 and TRBJ1-5, with D perhaps TRBD1 (5 bases). The clonotype originates from a boy aged 5-17 years in good health. This chain's CDR3 is CATGGRTGPYSNQPQHF. CDR3 DNA sequence: TGTGCCACCGGAGGGCGGACGGGACCTTATAGCAATCAGCCCCAGCATTTT.